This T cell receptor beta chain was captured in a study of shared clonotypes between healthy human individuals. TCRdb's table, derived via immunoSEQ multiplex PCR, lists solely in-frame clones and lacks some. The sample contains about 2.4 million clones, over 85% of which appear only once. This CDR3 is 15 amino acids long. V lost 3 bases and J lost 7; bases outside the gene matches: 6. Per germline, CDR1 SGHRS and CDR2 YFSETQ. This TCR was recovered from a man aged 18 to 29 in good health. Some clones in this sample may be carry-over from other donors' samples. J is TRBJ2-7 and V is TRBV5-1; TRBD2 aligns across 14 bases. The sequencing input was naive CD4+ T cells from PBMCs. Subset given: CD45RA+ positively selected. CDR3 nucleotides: TGCGCCAGCAGCTCAGGGACTAGCGGGAGTGCTGAGCAGTACTTC. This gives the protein CASSSGTSGSAEQYF.